A selection of T cell receptor beta chains follows, all from one sample in a study of CD8 T cells in ankylosing spondylitis. TCRdb reprocessed the 5' RACE reads via MiXCR and lists one record per CDR3 protein. This table holds 210,000 or so distinct CDR3 sequences, 20% to 30% found once. Specimen: blood, either unsorted or a sorted T cell fraction (not recorded which). Receptors were obtained from a male donor with ankylosing spondylitis or in good health (not recorded which). CDR3s include the opening cysteine and the closing phenylalanine or tryptophan. Fields, in order: clone size, V gene, CDR3 length, D gene, J gene, CDR3 DNA, CDR3 protein. The D gene is left open where the match is weak. The listing skips clone size in some rows; elsewhere it reads once, few, many or a size class.

size: many; V: TRBV24-1; length: 11; D: -; J: TRBJ2-1; DNA: TGTGCCACCAGTGATAGGAATGAGCAGTTCTTC; CDR3: CATSDRNEQFF
size: -; V: TRBV28; length: 14; D: -; J: TRBJ2-7; DNA: TGTGCCACACAAGACTACCTCAGCTCCTACGAGCAGTACTTC; CDR3: CATQDYLSSYEQYF
size: many; V: TRBV20-1; length: 12; D: -; J: TRBJ1-5; DNA: TGCAGTGCGCCAGAGCAAGGGCAGCCCCAGCATTTT; CDR3: CSAPEQGQPQHF
size: few; V: TRBV6-1; length: 13; D: -; J: TRBJ2-3; DNA: TGTGCCAGCAAAAGTTGGAGCACAGATACGCAGTATTTT; CDR3: CASKSWSTDTQYF
size: many; V: TRBV7-3; length: 19; D: TRBD1; J: TRBJ1-5; DNA: TGTGCCAGCAGCTTGACAGGGGGACAGGAGCCCTATAGCAATCAGCCCCAGCATTTT; CDR3: CASSLTGGQEPYSNQPQHF
size: -; V: TRBV12-3/TRBV12-4; length: 15; D: TRBD1; J: TRBJ2-6; DNA: TGTGCCAGCAGATTCAGGGGGCATGGGGCCAACGTCCTGACTTTC; CDR3: CASRFRGHGANVLTF
size: many; V: TRBV28; length: 15; D: TRBD1; J: TRBJ1-5; DNA: TGTGCCAGCAGTCCGGGTGCAGGGGGCGGTCAGCCCCAGCATTTT; CDR3: CASSPGAGGGQPQHF
size: -; V: TRBV20-1; length: 14; D: -; J: TRBJ2-3; DNA: TGCAGTGCTAGAGAATCTAGCGAGGCAGATACGCAGTATTTT; CDR3: CSARESSEADTQYF
size: -; V: TRBV10-3; length: 14; D: TRBD2; J: TRBJ2-7; DNA: TGTGCCATCAGCTATAGCGGGCAGACCTACGAGCAGTACTTC; CDR3: CAISYSGQTYEQYF
size: -; V: TRBV4-2; length: 17; D: -; J: TRBJ2-1; DNA: TGTGCCAGCAGCCAAGATCCCGGCAGGGCCTCCTACAATGAGCAGTTCTTC; CDR3: CASSQDPGRASYNEQFF
size: -; V: TRBV6-5; length: 15; D: -; J: TRBJ1-3; DNA: TGTGCCAGCAGTTACTCCCGTCCGAAGGGAAACACCATATATTTT; CDR3: CASSYSRPKGNTIYF
size: many; V: TRBV12-3/TRBV12-4; length: 13; D: TRBD2; J: TRBJ2-1; DNA: TGTGCCAGCATCAAGCGGGAGGGTTATGAGCAGTTCTTC; CDR3: CASIKREGYEQFF
size: many; V: TRBV9; length: 14; D: -; J: TRBJ2-2; DNA: TGTGCCAGCAGCGTAGGGCAAGACACCGGGGAGCTGTTTTTT; CDR3: CASSVGQDTGELFF
size: once; V: TRBV29-1; length: 16; D: TRBD2; J: TRBJ2-3; DNA: TGCAGCGTTGAAGGGACTAGCGGGAGTCGCACAGATACGCAGTATTTT; CDR3: CSVEGTSGSRTDTQYF
size: many; V: TRBV7-9; length: 16; D: TRBD1; J: TRBJ1-2; DNA: TGTGCCAGCAGCTTAGAGGGGACAGGGGGCTCCTATGGCTACACCTTC; CDR3: CASSLEGTGGSYGYTF
size: few; V: TRBV20-1; length: 16; D: TRBD2; J: TRBJ2-3; DNA: TGCAGTGCTAGAGAGGTCACTCGCGGGAGCGCAGATACGCAGTATTTT; CDR3: CSAREVTRGSADTQYF
size: -; V: TRBV28; length: 15; D: TRBD2; J: TRBJ2-5; DNA: TGTGCCAGCAGTTTCAGGCCTAGCGGGAGGAAGACCCAGTACTTC; CDR3: CASSFRPSGRKTQYF
size: -; V: TRBV9; length: 14; D: -; J: TRBJ1-3; DNA: TGTGCCAGCAGCGTAGCAAGCTCTGGAAACACCATATATTTT; CDR3: CASSVASSGNTIYF
size: few; V: TRBV20-1; length: 15; D: -; J: TRBJ2-1; DNA: TGCAGTGCTAGAGATTTGGAGGGGTCCTACAATGAGCAGTTCTTC; CDR3: CSARDLEGSYNEQFF
size: -; V: TRBV7-2; length: 15; D: -; J: TRBJ2-1; DNA: TGTGCCAGCAGCCATGGGACGGTTACCTACAATGAGCAGTTCTTC; CDR3: CASSHGTVTYNEQFF
size: -; V: TRBV18; length: 13; D: TRBD1; J: TRBJ2-7; DNA: TGTGCCAGCTCACCAGAGGGGACAGGCGAGCAGTACTTC; CDR3: CASSPEGTGEQYF
size: many; V: TRBV27; length: 13; D: -; J: TRBJ2-1; DNA: TGTGCCACCAGACGGAATAGTTTCTTTGAGCAGTTCTTC; CDR3: CATRRNSFFEQFF
size: many; V: TRBV28; length: 15; D: -; J: TRBJ2-6; DNA: TGTGCCAGCAGTTTGGCAGGGACCGGGGCCAACGTCCTGACTTTC; CDR3: CASSLAGTGANVLTF
size: many; V: TRBV27; length: 14; D: -; J: TRBJ2-7; DNA: TGTGCCAGCAGTTTAACTCTACTCTCCTACGAGCAGTACTTC; CDR3: CASSLTLLSYEQYF
size: many; V: TRBV5-4; length: 12; D: -; J: TRBJ1-2; DNA: TGTGCCAGCAGTCGCGATTCTTATGGCTACACCTTC; CDR3: CASSRDSYGYTF
size: -; V: TRBV29-1; length: 13; D: TRBD1; J: TRBJ2-7; DNA: TGCAGCGTTGATAAGGCAGGGGGATACGAGCAGTACTTC; CDR3: CSVDKAGGYEQYF
size: many; V: TRBV7-9; length: 15; D: -; J: TRBJ2-3; DNA: TGTGCCAGCAGCTTTTCGGGGACCTTCACAGATACGCAGTATTTT; CDR3: CASSFSGTFTDTQYF
size: -; V: TRBV4-2; length: 16; D: TRBD2; J: TRBJ2-5; DNA: TGTGCCAGCAGCCAAGTGAGAGCGGGGGAGCAAGAGACCCAGTACTTC; CDR3: CASSQVRAGEQETQYF
size: -; V: TRBV5-1; length: 13; D: -; J: TRBJ2-5; DNA: TGCGCCAGCAGCACATCCCTTAAAGAGACCCAGTACTTC; CDR3: CASSTSLKETQYF
size: -; V: TRBV12-3/TRBV12-4; length: 17; D: -; J: TRBJ2-3; DNA: TGTGCCAGCAGTTTAGGGAGACGGAACACTAGCACAGATACGCAGTATTTT; CDR3: CASSLGRRNTSTDTQYF
size: -; V: TRBV18; length: 15; D: -; J: TRBJ2-5; DNA: TGTGCCAGCTCACCGGTCCAGGGGCTCCAAGAGACCCAGTACTTC; CDR3: CASSPVQGLQETQYF
size: few; V: TRBV7-8; length: 15; D: TRBD2; J: TRBJ2-1; DNA: TGTGCCAGCAGCACCCAGGGAGGGTCGGGCAATGAGCAGTTCTTC; CDR3: CASSTQGGSGNEQFF
size: many; V: TRBV7-9; length: 13; D: -; J: TRBJ1-4; DNA: TGTGCCAGCAGCTTAGCAGGGGCCGAAAAACTGTTTTTT; CDR3: CASSLAGAEKLFF
size: many; V: TRBV7-2; length: 14; D: -; J: TRBJ1-5; DNA: TGTGCCAGCAGTCATCGGGGATTGAATCAGCCCCAGCATTTT; CDR3: CASSHRGLNQPQHF
size: -; V: TRBV20-1; length: 14; D: -; J: TRBJ2-7; DNA: TGCAGTGCTAGAGATCTGGTGGGAACCTACGAGCAGTACTTC; CDR3: CSARDLVGTYEQYF
size: few; V: TRBV7-9; length: 15; D: -; J: TRBJ2-7; DNA: TGTGCCAGCAGCCGACAGGCGGGAGATTCCTACGAGCAGTACTTC; CDR3: CASSRQAGDSYEQYF
size: -; V: TRBV6-1; length: 13; D: -; J: TRBJ2-7; DNA: TGTGCCAGCAGTCAAACCCAGGGGTTCGAGCAGTACTTC; CDR3: CASSQTQGFEQYF
size: -; V: TRBV4-1; length: 17; D: -; J: TRBJ1-1; DNA: TGCGCCAGCAGCCAAGATCTCAGCGCGCGGCGTGGCACTGAAGCTTTCTTT; CDR3: CASSQDLSARRGTEAFF
size: -; V: TRBV24-1; length: 17; D: -; J: TRBJ2-6; DNA: TGTGCCACCAGTGCTAACGAGTTCAACTCTGGGGCCAACGTCCTGACTTTC; CDR3: CATSANEFNSGANVLTF
size: -; V: TRBV11-2; length: 13; D: -; J: TRBJ2-7; DNA: TGTGCCAGCAGCAGCCAGGCGACCTACGAGCAGTACTTC; CDR3: CASSSQATYEQYF
size: few; V: TRBV20-1; length: 13; D: -; J: TRBJ2-1; DNA: TGCAGTGCTAGGCTCGGGAGTTCCAATGAGCAGTTCTTC; CDR3: CSARLGSSNEQFF
size: many; V: TRBV20-1; length: 12; D: -; J: TRBJ2-7; DNA: TGCAGTGAGTTAGGGCGCTCCTACGAGCAGTACTTC; CDR3: CSELGRSYEQYF
size: few; V: TRBV20-1; length: 12; D: -; J: TRBJ2-7; DNA: TGCAGTGCTAGTGACCAGACCTACGAGCAGTACTTC; CDR3: CSASDQTYEQYF
size: few; V: TRBV6-5; length: 15; D: TRBD2; J: TRBJ2-1; DNA: TGTGCCAGCAGTACCGAAATAGCGGGAGTTAACGAGCAGTTCTTC; CDR3: CASSTEIAGVNEQFF
size: few; V: TRBV29-1; length: 13; D: TRBD1; J: TRBJ2-7; DNA: TGCAGCCGGGACCCAGGGGGCGGCTACGAGCAGTACTTC; CDR3: CSRDPGGGYEQYF
size: many; V: TRBV12-3/TRBV12-4; length: 16; D: TRBD2; J: TRBJ2-1; DNA: TGTGCCAGCAGCCTCATCGGTCTAGCGGGAGTTAATGAGCAGTTCTTC; CDR3: CASSLIGLAGVNEQFF